These 22 T cell receptor beta chains were all obtained from the same sample, sequenced in a study of glioma-infiltrating T cells. Using RNA template, CDR3s of TCR alpha and beta were amplified with iRepertoire arm-PCR. Each CDR3 protein gets one entry after TCRdb re-called the multiplex PCR reads with MiXCR. The data show about 3,200 distinct CDR3 sequences, 44% seen once. Sequencing input: glioma tissue, nonneoplastic brain tissue, or PBMCs (not recorded which). These TCRs come from a human donor with low-grade glioma or glioblastoma, undergoing nonglioma brain surgery, or in good health (not recorded which).

Remarks on this clonotype: A read error may produce the germline difference seen at one junction end. The chain recombines TRBV7-9 with TRBJ2-1; 10 nucleotides match TRBD2. The CDR3 totals 14 residues. Germline V gene data show CDR1 as SEHNR and CDR2 as FQNEAQ (reference sequence). In nucleotides, the CDR3 is TGTGCCAGCGTTCATCTAGCGGGGGCCAATGAACAGTTCTTC. Encoded protein: CASVHLAGANEQFF.

This clonotype was detected only a few times. This sequence joins TRBV7-2 and TRBJ1-4; D is unclear. This CDR3 region has 15 residues. Trimming removed 0 bases from V and 7 bases from J, with 12 bases in between. CDR1 and CDR2 from the germline V gene are SGHTA and FQGNSA. CDR3 DNA: TGTGCCAGCAGCTTAGCGCTCGAATCCGGTGAAAAACTGTTTTTT. This codes for CASSLALESGEKLFF.

By sample share, this clonotype is medium-sized. J is TRBJ2-3 and V is TRBV7-2, with no clear D. Germline CDR1 and CDR2: SGHTA and FQGNSA. CDR3 length: 14 residues. Trimming stripped 2 bases from V and 2 bases from J, with 8 bases between. The CDR3 region has the DNA TGTGCCAGCAGCTTAATAACGTCCACAGATACGCAGTATTTT. It yields the protein CASSLITSTDTQYF.

This clonotype is medium-sized. This chain uses TRBV20-1 with TRBJ2-5; no definite D call. Germline CDR1 and CDR2: DFQATT and SNEGSKA (reference sequence). Trimming left V 0 bases short and J 4 bases short, with 12 bases between. This CDR3 contains 14 residues. The CDR3 DNA follows: TGCAGTGCTAGAGAACCCGGGTTACGAGAGACCCAGTACTTC. Encoded protein: CSAREPGLRETQYF.

The J gene is TRBJ2-5, the V gene TRBV6-1; maybe TRBD1 (5 bases). Germline values: CDR1 MNHNS, CDR2 SASEGT. The V gene lost 7 bases and the J gene lost 5 bases, with 11 bases spanning the gap. This CDR3 is 12 amino acids long. This CDR3 reads CASNTGSETQYF. The DNA for the CDR3 is TGTGCCAGCAACACAGGCTCGGAGACCCAGTACTTC.

This clonotype is classed as medium-sized (0.01 to 0.1%). The genes are TRBV20-1 and TRBJ2-1, with D unclear. Germline CDR1 DFQATT, CDR2 SNEGSKA (reference sequence). Trimming removed 0 bases at V and 0 bases at J, with 12 bases between. The CDR3 contains 16 residues. This CDR3 reads CSARDGYYSSYNEQFF. Written as DNA, the CDR3 is TGCAGTGCTAGAGATGGTTACTACAGCTCCTACAATGAGCAGTTCTTC.

Ten or more counts support this clonotype. The gene calls are TRBV14 and TRBJ2-7; 7 nucleotides line up with TRBD2. In germline, CDR1 is SGHDN, CDR2 FVKESK. J was trimmed by 6 bases and V by 4 bases; bases with no gene match: 6. The CDR3 is 13 residues long. CDR3: CASSRDYFGEQYF. CDR3 coding DNA: TGTGCCAGCAGCCGGGACTATTTTGGCGAGCAGTACTTC.

Ten or more counts support this clonotype. This chain uses TRBV2 with TRBJ1-5, with a possible D match to TRBD1 (6 bases). V was shortened by 6 bases and J by 0 bases, with 9 bases between the two germline ends. This CDR3 comprises 14 residues. From germline, CDR1 is SNHLY and CDR2 FYNNEI. CDR3 bases: TGTGCCAGCAGCGGGGACAATAGCAATCAGCCCCAGCATTTT. It translates to CASSGDNSNQPQHF.

This clonotype was seen at least ten times. The gene calls are TRBV7-9 and TRBJ1-4, with TRBD1 as a possible D gene (6 bases). The CDR3 contains 15 residues. In germline, CDR1 is SEHNR, CDR2 FQNEAQ (reference sequence). Trimming shortened V by 3 bases and J by 2 bases, and 10 bases separated the two germline ends. CDR3 region: CASSFTQGTNEKLFF. CDR3 sequence (DNA): TGTGCCAGCAGCTTCACACAGGGTACTAATGAAAAACTGTTTTTT.

The chain links TRBV27 to TRBJ2-1, with TRBD2 as a possible D gene (6 bases). The V gene lost 2 bases and the J gene lost 5 bases, with 19 bases spanning the gap. The CDR3 covers 17 residues. CDR1 and CDR2 from the germline V gene are MNHEY and SMNVEV (reference sequence). The CDR3 DNA follows: TGTGCCAGCAGTTTACGGGTGGGTGGGACTTTAGACAATGAGCAGTTCTTC. Its protein is CASSLRVGGTLDNEQFF.

The count of this clonotype is one. The rearrangement uses TRBV6-2 or TRBV6-3 and TRBJ2-1; 7 nucleotides match TRBD2. The CDR3 is made up of 14 amino acids. Germline CDR1 reads MNHEY; CDR2 reads SVGEGT. V lost 5 bases and J lost 3; bases outside the gene matches: 4. The CDR3 DNA follows: TGTGCCAGCAGTGTTCTAGCGGACTACAATGAGCAGTTCTTC. This translates into CASSVLADYNEQFF.

Concerning this clonotype itself: With a much larger clone just one base away, this may be a read error. This chain joins TRBV5-1 and TRBJ2-1; 7 positions agree with TRBD1. CDR1 and CDR2 from the germline V gene are SGHRS and YFSETQ. The CDR3 totals 12 residues. The V gene end was trimmed by 4 bases and the J gene end by 14 bases; junction bases not matched to a gene: 9. DNA of the CDR3: TGCGCCAGCAGCCCGGGACAGAGAGAGAAGTTCTTC. Translated: CASSPGQREKFF.

This clonotype qualifies as medium-sized. The V gene is TRBV28, the J gene TRBJ2-1; D gene unclear. The CDR3 spans 13 residues. The V end was cut by 2 bases, the J end by 5 bases, with 7 bases between. The V gene's germline CDR1 is MDHEN and CDR2 SYDVKM. CDR3 in DNA: TGTGCCAGCAGTTTAGGGTCTGACAATGAGCAGTTCTTC. This gives the protein CASSLGSDNEQFF. Complete variable domain (other parts from reference TRBV28 and TRBJ2-1): DVKVTQSSRYLVKRTGEKVFLECVQDMDHENMFWYRQDPGLGLRLIYFSYDVKMKEKGDIPEGYSVSREKKERFSLILESASTNQTSMYLCASSLGSDNEQFFGPGTRLTVL.

Comments on this clonotype: One base away lies a much larger clone, so this may be a sequencing read error. The gene calls are TRBV12-3 or TRBV12-4 and TRBJ2-2; TRBD2 matches at 10 bases. This CDR3 contains 15 residues. DNA of the CDR3: TGTCCCAGCAGTCCGCTAGCGGGAGTCACCGGGGAGCTGTTTTTT. It yields the protein CPSSPLAGVTGELFF.

On this clonotype: An end of the junction does not agree with germline; a read error may underlie this. The V gene is TRBV4-3, the J gene TRBJ2-3, with D possibly TRBD2 on 6 matching bases. The CDR3 contains 14 residues. Germline-derived CDR1 and CDR2 are LGHNA and YSLEER. For the CDR3, the DNA is TGCGCCAGCAGCCAAGCGTACGGGACTGAGACCCAGTGTTTT. This gives the protein CASSQAYGTETQCF.

In its sample, this clonotype was seen many times. This may come from a read error, since a much larger clone is one base off. The V gene is TRBV28, the J gene TRBJ2-1; D remains unclear. CDR3 length equals 13 residues. Trimming removed 4 bases at V and 6 bases at J, with 10 bases between. Germline V gene sequence: CDR1 MDHEN, CDR2 SYDVKM. CDR3 in DNA: TGTGCCAGCAGTTCGGAACTCAGCAATGAGCAGTTCTTC. Amino acids: CASSSELSNEQFF.

This clonotype has a count of ten or more. The chain couples TRBV19 to TRBJ1-5; a possible D gene is TRBD1 (6 bases). The CDR3 totals 14 residues. Germline CDR1 reads LNHDA; CDR2 reads SQIVND (reference sequence). The V and J ends lost 1 base and 6 bases respectively, with 10 bases between them. The CDR3 bases are TGTGCCAGTAGTATAGTGGCAGGGGTTCAGCCCCAGCATTTT. Amino acid sequence: CASSIVAGVQPQHF.

This clonotype appeared many times. The J gene is TRBJ2-3, the V gene TRBV4-1, with unresolved D. Germline V gene sequence: CDR1 MGHRA, CDR2 YSYEKL. The CDR3 is made up of 16 amino acids. The V end was cut by 0 bases, the J end by 1 base, with 11 bases between. The CDR3 protein is CASSQDGKAGTDTQYF. CDR3 nucleotides: TGCGCCAGCAGCCAAGATGGTAAGGCCGGCACAGATACGCAGTATTTT.

Of note for this clonotype: A junction end diverges from the germline sequence, so it may reflect a read error. The CDR3 loop is CASRNSEYTEDFF. The CDR3 bases are TGTGCGAGCAGGAATTCAGAGTACACTGAAGATTTCTTT. The gene calls are TRBV6-2 or TRBV6-3 and TRBJ1-1; D is unclear. The length of the CDR3 is 13 residues. The V gene's germline CDR1 is MNHEY and CDR2 SVGEGT.

On this clonotype: A much more abundant neighbour one base away suggests this may be a read error. V gene TRBV5-4 combines with J gene TRBJ2-1; 7 bases fit TRBD1. This CDR3 is 16 amino acids long. With V trimmed by 4 bases and J by 4 bases, 11 bases remained unmatched. Per germline, CDR1 SGHNT and CDR2 YYREEE (reference sequence). CDR3 protein: CASSPGTANEYNEQFF. The CDR3 nucleotides are TGTGCCAGCAGCCCAGGGACAGCGAATGAGTACAATGAGCAGTTCTTC.

This clonotype was seen a few times. This chain joins TRBV9 and TRBJ2-7; possibly TRBD2 for D (7 bases). The CDR3 is 14 amino acids. Germline-derived CDR1 and CDR2 are SGDLS and YYNGEE. Trimming removed 3 bases from V and 6 bases from J, with 16 bases in between. Written as DNA, the CDR3 is TGTGCCAGCAGCGCAACCGGGGGGCTGATCGAGCAGTACTTC. This translates into CASSATGGLIEQYF.

V is TRBV20-1 and J is TRBJ1-5; no reliable D call. Deletions cut 4 bases from V and 2 bases from J, with 12 bases between. The CDR3 covers 14 residues. CDR1 and CDR2 (germline): DFQATT, SNEGSKA (reference sequence). CDR3 DNA: TGCAGTGCTATCCAGGCGGTAGGCAATCAGCCCCAGCATTTT. This gives the protein CSAIQAVGNQPQHF.